These T cell receptor beta chains were read from a single sample in a study of spatial heterogeneity in lung cancer. TCRdb analysed the 5' RACE reads with MiXCR anew, one entry per CDR3 protein. The sample lists approximately 25,000 distinct CDR3 sequences; 3% to 4% were seen once. The material sequenced was PBMCs, taken at surgery. These receptors were obtained from a female donor with early-stage non-small cell lung cancer. The conserved cysteine and the conserved F or W are not part of the CDR3 here. Fields, in order: CDR3 length, V gene, D gene, J gene, CDR3 protein. The D gene is left open where the match is weak.

CDR3 length: 12; V gene: TRBV2; D gene: -; J gene: TRBJ1-1; CDR3 protein: ASSDGGLRTEAF
CDR3 length: 11; V gene: TRBV15; D gene: -; J gene: TRBJ1-5; CDR3 protein: ATSSWSGQPQH
CDR3 length: 17; V gene: TRBV10-3; D gene: TRBD2; J gene: TRBJ2-2; CDR3 protein: AIRRRTSGTLRNTGELF
CDR3 length: 12; V gene: TRBV5-1; D gene: -; J gene: TRBJ2-1; CDR3 protein: ASRVADSYNEQF
CDR3 length: 11; V gene: TRBV7-3; D gene: -; J gene: TRBJ2-1; CDR3 protein: ASSPERLDEQF
CDR3 length: 13; V gene: TRBV28; D gene: -; J gene: TRBJ2-7; CDR3 protein: ASSEQGRENYEQY
CDR3 length: 10; V gene: TRBV3-1; D gene: TRBD2; J gene: TRBJ2-3; CDR3 protein: ASSPGLAAQY
CDR3 length: 14; V gene: TRBV6-5; D gene: TRBD2; J gene: TRBJ2-2; CDR3 protein: ASSYSDGRAHGELF
CDR3 length: 12; V gene: TRBV6-1; D gene: -; J gene: TRBJ2-1; CDR3 protein: ASSDAGGYNEQF
CDR3 length: 13; V gene: TRBV19; D gene: -; J gene: TRBJ2-7; CDR3 protein: ASSIDLLGIYEQY
CDR3 length: 14; V gene: TRBV20-1; D gene: -; J gene: TRBJ2-2; CDR3 protein: SASGRGATNTGELF
CDR3 length: 11; V gene: TRBV27; D gene: -; J gene: TRBJ1-1; CDR3 protein: ASRPQAGAEAF
CDR3 length: 15; V gene: TRBV24-1; D gene: TRBD1; J gene: TRBJ2-1; CDR3 protein: ATSDPSGQGQNNEQF